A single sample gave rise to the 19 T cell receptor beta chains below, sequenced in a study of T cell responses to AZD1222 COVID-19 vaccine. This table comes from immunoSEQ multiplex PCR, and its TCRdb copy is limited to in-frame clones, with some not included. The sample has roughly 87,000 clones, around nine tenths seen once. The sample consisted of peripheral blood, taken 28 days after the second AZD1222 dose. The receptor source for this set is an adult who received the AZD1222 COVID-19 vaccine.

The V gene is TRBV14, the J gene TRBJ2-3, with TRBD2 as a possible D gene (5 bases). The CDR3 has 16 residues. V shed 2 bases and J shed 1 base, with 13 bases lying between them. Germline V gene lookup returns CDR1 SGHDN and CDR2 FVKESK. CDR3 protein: CASSQWSGSRTDTQYF. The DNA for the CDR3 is TGTGCCAGCAGCCAATGGAGCGGATCCCGCACAGATACGCAGTATTTT.

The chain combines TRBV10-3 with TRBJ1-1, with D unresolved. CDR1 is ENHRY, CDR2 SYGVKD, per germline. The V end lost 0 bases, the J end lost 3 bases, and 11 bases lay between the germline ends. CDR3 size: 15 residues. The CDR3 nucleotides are TGTGCCATCAGTGAGTCGGTCAAGAGGGACACTGAAGCTTTCTTT. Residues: CAISESVKRDTEAFF.

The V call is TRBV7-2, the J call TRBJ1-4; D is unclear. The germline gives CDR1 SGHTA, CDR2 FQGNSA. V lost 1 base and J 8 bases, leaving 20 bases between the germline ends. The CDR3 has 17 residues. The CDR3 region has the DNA TGTGCCAGCAGCTTAGAGGCCCACACTTGGGCGCGCGAAAAACTGTTTTTT. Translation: CASSLEAHTWAREKLFF.

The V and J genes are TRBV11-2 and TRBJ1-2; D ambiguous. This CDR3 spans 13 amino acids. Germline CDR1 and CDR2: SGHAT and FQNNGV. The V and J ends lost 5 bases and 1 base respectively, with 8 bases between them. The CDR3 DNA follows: TGTGCCAGCAGCCGGGATTTTAACTATGGCTACACCTTC. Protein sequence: CASSRDFNYGYTF.

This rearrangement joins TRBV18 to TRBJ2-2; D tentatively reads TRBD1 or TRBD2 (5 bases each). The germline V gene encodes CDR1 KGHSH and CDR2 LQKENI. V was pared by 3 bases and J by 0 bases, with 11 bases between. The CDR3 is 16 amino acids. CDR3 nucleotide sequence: TGTGCCAGCTCACCGTACTTGGGGGCGAACACCGGGGAGCTGTTTTTT. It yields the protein CASSPYLGANTGELFF.

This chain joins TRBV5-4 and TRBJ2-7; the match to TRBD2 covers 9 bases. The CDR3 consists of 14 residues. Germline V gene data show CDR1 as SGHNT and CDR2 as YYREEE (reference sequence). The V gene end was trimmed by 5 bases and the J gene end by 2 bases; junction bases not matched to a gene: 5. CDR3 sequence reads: CASRIAGVAYEQYF. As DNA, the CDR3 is TGTGCCAGCAGGATAGCGGGAGTGGCCTACGAGCAGTACTTC.

CDR3 region: CASSQERLALYNEQFF. Here the CDR3 DNA reads TGTGCCAGCAGCCAAGAAAGGCTAGCGCTCTACAATGAGCAGTTCTTC. This chain joins TRBV4-2 and TRBJ2-1, with D maybe TRBD2 (6 bases). The CDR3 totals 16 residues. Germline loops: CDR1 LGHNA, CDR2 YNFKEQ. Trimming removed 0 bases at V and 3 bases at J, with 12 bases between.

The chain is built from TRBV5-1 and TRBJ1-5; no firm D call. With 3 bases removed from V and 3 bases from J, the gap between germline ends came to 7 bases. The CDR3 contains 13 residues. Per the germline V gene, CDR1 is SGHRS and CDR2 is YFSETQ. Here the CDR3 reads CASSSGDNQPQHF. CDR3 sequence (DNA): TGCGCCAGCAGCTCGGGAGACAATCAGCCCCAGCATTTT.

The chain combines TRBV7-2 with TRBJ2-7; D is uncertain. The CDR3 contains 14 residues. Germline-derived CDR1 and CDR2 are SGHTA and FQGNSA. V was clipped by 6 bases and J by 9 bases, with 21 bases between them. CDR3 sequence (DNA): TGTGCCAGCAGAGCTACGGGCAGTCCTTCGAGGCAGTACTTC. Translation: CASRATGSPSRQYF.

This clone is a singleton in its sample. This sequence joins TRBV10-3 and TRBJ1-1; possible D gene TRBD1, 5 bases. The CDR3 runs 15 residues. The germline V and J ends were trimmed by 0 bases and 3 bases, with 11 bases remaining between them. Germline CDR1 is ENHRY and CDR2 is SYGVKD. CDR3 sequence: CAISESSRGDTEAFF. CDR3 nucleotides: TGTGCCATCAGTGAGTCGAGTAGGGGTGACACTGAAGCTTTCTTT.

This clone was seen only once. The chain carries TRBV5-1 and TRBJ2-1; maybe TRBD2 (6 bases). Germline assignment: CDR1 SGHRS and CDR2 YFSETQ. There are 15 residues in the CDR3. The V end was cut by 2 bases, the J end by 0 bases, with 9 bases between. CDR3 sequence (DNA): TGCGCCAGCAGCTTTAGCGGAGGCTCCTACAATGAGCAGTTCTTC. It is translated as CASSFSGGSYNEQFF.

This CDR3 is CAILGIPEDPDTQYF. CDR3 nucleotide sequence: TGTGCCATCCTCGGTATCCCCGAGGACCCAGATACGCAGTATTTT. The J gene is TRBJ2-3, the V gene TRBV2; D gene unclear. This CDR3 spans 15 amino acids. CDR1 and CDR2 from the germline V gene are SNHLY and FYNNEI. V gave up 10 bases and J gave up 4 bases, with 21 bases separating them. Based on the CDR3 plus reference TRBV2 and TRBJ2-3, the full variable domain is EPEVTQTPSHQVTQMGQEVILRCVPISNHLYFYWYRQILGQKVEFLVSFYNNEISEKSEIFDDQFSVERPDGSNFTLKIRSTKLEDSAMYFCAILGIPEDPDTQYFGPGTRLTVL.

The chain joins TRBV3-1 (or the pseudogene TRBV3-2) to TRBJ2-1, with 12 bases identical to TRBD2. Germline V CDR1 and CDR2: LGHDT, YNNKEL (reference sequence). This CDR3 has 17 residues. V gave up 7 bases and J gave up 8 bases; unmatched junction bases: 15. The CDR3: CASTLNLAGGPTDEQFF. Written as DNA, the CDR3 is TGTGCCAGCACCCTAAACCTAGCGGGAGGGCCTACTGATGAGCAGTTCTTC.

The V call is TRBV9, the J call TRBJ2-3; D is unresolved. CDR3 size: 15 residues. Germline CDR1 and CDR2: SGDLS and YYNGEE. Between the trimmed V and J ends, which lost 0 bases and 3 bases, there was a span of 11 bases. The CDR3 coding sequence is TGTGCCAGCAGCGTAGATGCAGGTTGGACAGATACGCAGTATTTT. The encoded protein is CASSVDAGWTDTQYF. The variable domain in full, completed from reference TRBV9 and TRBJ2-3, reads DSGVTQTPKHLITATGQRVTLRCSPRSGDLSVYWYQQSLDQGLQFLIQYYNGEERAKGNILERFSAQQFPDLHSELNLSSLELGDSALYFCASSVDAGWTDTQYFGPGTRLTVL.

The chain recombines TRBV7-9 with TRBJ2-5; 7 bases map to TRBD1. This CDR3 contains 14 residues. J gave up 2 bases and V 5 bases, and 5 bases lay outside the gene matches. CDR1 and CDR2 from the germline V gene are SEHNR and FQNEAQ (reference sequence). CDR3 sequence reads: CASSPRTGQETQYF. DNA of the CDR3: TGTGCCAGCAGCCCACGGACAGGTCAAGAGACCCAGTACTTC.

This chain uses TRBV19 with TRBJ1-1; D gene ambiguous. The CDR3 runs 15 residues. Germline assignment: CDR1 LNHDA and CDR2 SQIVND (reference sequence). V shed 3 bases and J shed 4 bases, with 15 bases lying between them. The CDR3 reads CASSISSYSPTEAFF. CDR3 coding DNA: TGTGCCAGTAGTATCAGTTCCTATTCGCCCACTGAAGCTTTCTTT. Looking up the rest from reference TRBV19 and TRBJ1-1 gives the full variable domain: DGGITQSPKYLFRKEGQNVTLSCEQNLNHDAMYWYRQDPGQGLRLIYYSQIVNDFQKGDIAEGYSVSREKKESFPLTVTSAQKNPTAFYLCASSISSYSPTEAFFGQGTRLTVV.

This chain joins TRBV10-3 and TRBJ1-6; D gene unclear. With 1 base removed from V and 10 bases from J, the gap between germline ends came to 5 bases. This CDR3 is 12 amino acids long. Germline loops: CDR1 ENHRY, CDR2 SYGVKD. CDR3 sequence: CAISELGSPLHF. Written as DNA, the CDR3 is TGTGCCATCAGTGAGTTGGGGTCACCCCTCCACTTT.

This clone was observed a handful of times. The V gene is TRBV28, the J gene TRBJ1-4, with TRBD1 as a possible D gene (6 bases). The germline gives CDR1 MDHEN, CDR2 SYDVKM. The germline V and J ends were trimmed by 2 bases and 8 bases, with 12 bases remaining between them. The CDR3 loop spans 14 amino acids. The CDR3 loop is CASSLAGAGEKLFF. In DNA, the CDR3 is TGTGCCAGCAGTTTAGCGGGGGCTGGGGAAAAACTGTTTTTT. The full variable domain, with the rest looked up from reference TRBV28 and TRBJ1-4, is DVKVTQSSRYLVKRTGEKVFLECVQDMDHENMFWYRQDPGLGLRLIYFSYDVKMKEKGDIPEGYSVSREKKERFSLILESASTNQTSMYLCASSLAGAGEKLFFGSGTQLSVL.

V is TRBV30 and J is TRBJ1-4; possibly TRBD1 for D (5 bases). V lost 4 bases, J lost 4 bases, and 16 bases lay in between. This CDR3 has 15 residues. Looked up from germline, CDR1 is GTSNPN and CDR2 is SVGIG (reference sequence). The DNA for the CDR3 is TGTGCCTGGAAAAGGCTTGGGGGATTTAATGAAAAACTGTTTTTT. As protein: CAWKRLGGFNEKLFF.